Shown below are 22 T cell receptor beta chains from a single sample sequenced in a study of OX40 agonist ivuxolimab in advanced cancers. Sequencing used immunoSEQ multiplex PCR; TCRdb keeps in-frame clones, though not all of them. The data contain more than 75,000 clones, roughly 90% of them singletons. This material consisted of CD4+ or CD8+ T cells sorted from blood, taken in a trial of the OX40 agonist ivuxolimab. The receptor source for this set is an adult with an advanced solid tumor such as melanoma, head and neck, liver or kidney cancer.

In this sample, this clone turned up once. The genes are TRBV18 and TRBJ1-1; D uncertain. The V gene's germline CDR1 is KGHSH and CDR2 LQKENI. V shed 6 bases and J shed 5 bases, with 10 bases lying between them. The CDR3 runs 12 residues. Written as DNA, the CDR3 is TGTGCCAGCTCCCCAGCGTTGACTGAAGCTTTCTTT. This gives the protein CASSPALTEAFF.

The chain employs TRBV5-1 and TRBJ2-2; 9 bases agree with TRBD2. V gave up 1 base and J gave up 0 bases; unmatched junction bases: 4. CDR3 length: 17 residues. Germline assignment: CDR1 SGHRS and CDR2 YFSETQ. CDR3 coding DNA: TGCGCCAGCAGCTTGCCCAGCGGGGGGCCGAACACCGGGGAGCTGTTTTTT. Translated, it gives CASSLPSGGPNTGELFF.

As to this clone: A junction end diverges from the germline sequence, so it may reflect a read error. The V gene is TRBV5-4, the J gene TRBJ2-3; possibly TRBD2 for D (7 bases). Germline-derived CDR1 and CDR2 are SGHNT and YYREEE (reference sequence). The CDR3 is 16 residues long. The CDR3 nucleotides read TGTGCCAGCAGCTCGCTCTCGGGGGGCCTCACAGGTACGCAGTATTTT. Amino acids: CASSSLSGGLTGTQYF.

The chain couples TRBV6-5 to TRBJ1-1; D unclear. The V end was cut by 2 bases, the J end by 3 bases, with 13 bases between. The CDR3 loop spans 15 amino acids. Germline CDR1 MNHEY, CDR2 SVGAGI. CDR3 DNA sequence: TGTGCCAGCAGTTACGGGTGGGGAGGAGACACTGAAGCTTTCTTT. Translating gives CASSYGWGGDTEAFF.

This CDR3 reads CASSLVFGDETQYF. The DNA for the CDR3 is TGTGCCAGCAGCTTAGTTTTTGGGGATGAGACCCAGTACTTC. The chain links TRBV7-2 to TRBJ2-5; D is unclear. CDR3 length: 14 amino acids. CDR1 is SGHTA, CDR2 FQGNSA, per germline. Trimming took off 1 base at V and 5 bases at J, with 11 bases between the two ends.

The CDR3 loop is CASSQGWTGLAGAEEQYF. The CDR3 region has the DNA TGCGCCAGCAGCCAAGGGTGGACAGGACTAGCGGGAGCAGAAGAGCAGTACTTC. The genes are TRBV4-3 and TRBJ2-7; 13 nucleotides align to TRBD2. The V segment lost 1 base and the J segment 7 bases; nucleotides outside the gene matches: 13. Germline-derived CDR1 and CDR2 are LGHNA and YSLEER. The CDR3 spans 18 residues.

The gene calls are TRBV7-2 and TRBJ1-5; D not resolved. The CDR3 sequence is 13 residues long. The germline CDR1 and CDR2 sequences are SGHTA and FQGNSA. The V end was cut by 0 bases, the J end by 5 bases, with 5 bases between. CDR3 DNA: TGTGCCAGCAGCTTAGCACCCGATCAGCCCCAGCATTTT. Encoded protein: CASSLAPDQPQHF.

The chain employs TRBV5-4 and TRBJ2-5; TRBD2 agrees at 8 bases. The CDR3 is made up of 17 amino acids. Germline V gene lookup returns CDR1 SGHNT and CDR2 YYREEE (reference sequence). The junction had 9 bases not matched to a gene; V was cut back by 0 bases and J by 2 bases. The CDR3 DNA follows: TGTGCCAGCAGCTTGGGGGGGGCTAGCGGGCCTCAAGAGACCCAGTACTTC. This translates into CASSLGGASGPQETQYF.

This chain joins TRBV11-2 and TRBJ2-3, with D possibly being TRBD1 (5 bases). V dropped 4 bases and J dropped 5 bases, with 13 bases sitting between them. The CDR3 sequence is 14 residues long. The germline gives CDR1 SGHAT, CDR2 FQNNGV. CDR3 nucleotides: TGTGCCAGCAGCTGGGCAGGGAAGGGAGATACGCAGTATTTT. Translated: CASSWAGKGDTQYF. The full variable domain, its missing parts supplied by reference TRBV11-2 and TRBJ2-3, is EAGVAQSPRYKIIEKRQSVAFWCNPISGHATLYWYQQILGQGPKLLIQFQNNGVVDDSQLPKDRFSAERLKGVDSTLKIQPAKLEDSAVYLCASSWAGKGDTQYFGPGTRLTVL.

The CDR3 DNA sequence: TGTGCCAGCAGTTCCAGCTCTGGAAACACCATATATTTT. Protein: CASSSSSGNTIYF. The genes are TRBV2 and TRBJ2-2; no definite D call. The DNA end is more similar to TRBJ1-3, so the J call may be wrong. The CDR3 is made up of 13 amino acids. Germline-derived CDR1 and CDR2 are SNHLY and FYNNEI.

CDR3 DNA: TGCGCCAGCAGCCAAATGTCAGGGGGCGAAAATAGCTATGGCTACACCTTC. It yields the protein CASSQMSGGENSYGYTF. This chain uses TRBV4-1 with TRBJ1-2; 8 bases line up with TRBD1. CDR1 MGHRA and CDR2 YSYEKL come from the germline V gene. Trimming removed 2 bases from V and 4 bases from J; junction bases left unmatched: 12. This CDR3 region has 17 residues.

The chain employs TRBV28 and TRBJ1-2; no clear D. CDR1 is MDHEN, CDR2 SYDVKM, per germline. V lost 8 bases, J lost 8 bases, and 12 bases lay in between. This CDR3 is 11 amino acids long. For the CDR3, the DNA is TGTGCCAGCCTGGGGAATGAGGGCTACACCTTC. This translates into CASLGNEGYTF.

The chain is built from TRBV28 and TRBJ2-7; D possibly corresponds to TRBD2 (6 bases). V lost 6 bases and J 3 bases, leaving 9 bases between the germline ends. CDR1 is MDHEN, CDR2 SYDVKM, per germline. The CDR3 contains 12 residues. The CDR3 is CASSSGLYEQYF. For the CDR3, the DNA is TGTGCCAGCAGCTCGGGACTCTACGAGCAGTACTTC.

The rearrangement links TRBV11-2 to TRBJ1-4; D gene unclear. From germline, CDR1 is SGHAT and CDR2 FQNNGV. Trimming pared 6 bases from V and 3 bases from J, leaving 5 bases between. The CDR3 is 12 residues long. The CDR3: CASRDSNEKLFF. The CDR3 DNA reads TGTGCCAGCAGAGATTCTAATGAAAAACTGTTTTTT.

The chain has TRBV10-3 and TRBJ2-2, with D possibly being TRBD1 (5 bases). Germline V gives CDR1 ENHRY, CDR2 SYGVKD. V was pared by 6 bases and J by 2 bases, with 10 bases between. The CDR3 is made up of 14 amino acids. Written as DNA, the CDR3 is TGTGCCATCAGCAGGGAACCTAACACCGGGGAGCTGTTTTTT. Amino acid sequence: CAISREPNTGELFF.

The chain couples TRBV9 to TRBJ1-3, with D unclear. Germline V gives CDR1 SGDLS, CDR2 YYNGEE. The CDR3 sequence is 15 residues long. Deletions cut 0 bases from V and 1 base from J, with 8 bases between. The CDR3 coding sequence is TGTGCCAGCAGCGTAGCTGGGAGGTCTGGAAACACCATATATTTT. Protein product: CASSVAGRSGNTIYF.

The V and J genes are TRBV5-1 and TRBJ2-7, with TRBD2 matching 10 bases. Germline trimming cut 7 bases from V and 2 bases from J; bases unmatched to any gene: 6. The CDR3 spans 14 residues. Per the germline V gene, CDR1 is SGHRS and CDR2 is YFSETQ. CDR3 sequence: CASSASGGAYEQYF. CDR3 coding DNA: TGCGCCAGCTCCGCCAGCGGGGGGGCCTACGAGCAGTACTTC.

The V gene is TRBV7-9, the J gene TRBJ2-3; no reliable D call. V lost 4 bases and J lost 3, with 17 bases in between. Germline CDR1 is SEHNR and CDR2 is FQNEAQ (reference sequence). The CDR3 length is 16 residues. CDR3 protein: CASSSVGSIQTDTQYF. For the CDR3, the DNA is TGTGCCAGCAGCTCCGTCGGATCAATACAAACAGATACGCAGTATTTT.

CDR3 amino acids: CASSLQGPEAFF. CDR3 DNA: TGTGCCAGCAGTCTACAGGGTCCTGAAGCTTTCTTT. The chain joins TRBV7-2 to TRBJ1-1, with TRBD1 as a possible D gene (6 bases). CDR3 length: 12 residues. Germline V gene lookup returns CDR1 SGHTA and CDR2 FQGNSA. With 6 bases removed from V and 6 bases from J, the gap between germline ends came to 11 bases.

The CDR3 here is CAWSDPTWGLAGGTSTDTQYF. In DNA form, the CDR3 reads TGTGCCTGGAGTGATCCAACATGGGGACTAGCGGGAGGGACTAGCACAGATACGCAGTATTTT. The chain has TRBV30 and TRBJ2-3; 16 bases are a match to TRBD2. Germline V gives CDR1 GTSNPN, CDR2 SVGIG (reference sequence). The V gene end was trimmed by 1 base and the J gene end by 0 bases; junction bases not matched to a gene: 13. The CDR3 is 21 residues long.

This chain joins TRBV18 and TRBJ1-1, with 9 bases identical to TRBD1. V gave up 6 bases and J gave up 2 bases; unmatched junction bases: 7. Germline V lookup: CDR1 KGHSH, CDR2 LQKENI. The CDR3 has 15 residues. CDR3 coding DNA: TGTGCCAGCTCCGTCGGACAGGGGACAAACACTGAAGCTTTCTTT. It translates to CASSVGQGTNTEAFF.

This chain joins TRBV19 and TRBJ1-2, with D uncertain. Germline V gene lookup returns CDR1 LNHDA and CDR2 SQIVND (reference sequence). There are 14 residues in the CDR3. V lost 4 bases to trimming and J lost 2 bases, with 11 bases between them. The CDR3 loop reads CASSTREGNYGYTF. DNA for the CDR3: TGTGCCAGTAGTACACGGGAAGGAAACTATGGCTACACCTTC.